This is a list of T cell receptor beta chains from one sample in a study of response to subunit inactivated influenza vaccine. TCRdb analysed the RT-PCR reads with MiXCR anew, one entry per CDR3 protein. The sample has 700,000 to 900,000 distinct CDR3 sequences; less than 25% are singletons. This specimen consisted of PBMCs from blood, obtained roughly 5 days after vaccination. These receptors all come from a man aged 50 to 60 who received an inactivated influenza vaccine. Each CDR3 is given with its conserved first and last residue. Fields, in order: V gene, clone size, D gene, J gene, CDR3 DNA, CDR3 protein. The D gene is left open where the match is weak. Size tells how often a clone was seen (once, few, many) or the class of an expanded clone, and some rows leave it out.

TRBV29-1	.	TRBD1	TRBJ2-6	TGCAGCGTGTGGGACAGCTCTGGGGCCAACGTCCTGACTTTC	CSVWDSSGANVLTF
TRBV6-2/TRBV6-3	.	.	TRBJ1-5	TGTGCCAGCAGAAACGCTTCTTTTTTTTTTAATCAGCCCCAGCATTTT	CASRNASFFFNQPQHF
TRBV24-1	many	.	TRBJ2-3	TGTGCCACCAGTGACCCCGAGGGGCGGAGCGGCACAGATACGCAGTATTTT	CATSDPEGRSGTDTQYF
TRBV29-1	.	TRBD2	TRBJ2-1	TGCAGCGTGTGGACTAGCGGGACCCACAATGAGCAGTTCTTC	CSVWTSGTHNEQFF
TRBV27	.	.	TRBJ2-3	TGTGCCAGCACCCGTGCTAGCACAGATACGCAGTATTTT	CASTRASTDTQYF
TRBV12-3/TRBV12-4	.	TRBD1	TRBJ2-7	TGTGCCAGCACCAGACAGGGATTGACCTACGAGCAGTACTTC	CASTRQGLTYEQYF
TRBV15	.	TRBD1	TRBJ1-5	TGTGCCACCAGCACCGGGACAGGGGGCGTTCAGCCCCAGCATTTT	CATSTGTGGVQPQHF
TRBV28	.	TRBD1	TRBJ1-2	TGTGCCACCTGGACAGGGGCTAACTATGGCTACACCTTC	CATWTGANYGYTF
TRBV5-1	once	TRBD2	TRBJ2-1	TGCGCCAGCAGTCGGGGGGGGAGAGAGAATGAGCAGTTCTTC	CASSRGGRENEQFF
TRBV4-3	few	.	TRBJ2-7	TGCGCCAGCAGCCAAGATCTGGTTGGGTGGTACGAGCAGTACTTC	CASSQDLVGWYEQYF
TRBV5-5	few	.	TRBJ2-4	TGTGCCAGCAGCTTGGTACGGAGCCTAGCCAAAAACATTCAGTACTTC	CASSLVRSLAKNIQYF
TRBV7-2	.	.	TRBJ2-7	TGTGCCAGCAGCTTAGTTGGCAGGAAATACGAGCAGTACTTC	CASSLVGRKYEQYF
TRBV6-5	.	TRBD2	TRBJ2-7	TGTGCCAGCAGTTACTACCCTAGCGGGAGTACTTACGAGCAGTACTTC	CASSYYPSGSTYEQYF
TRBV6-2/TRBV6-3	few	.	TRBJ2-7	TGTGCCAGCAGTGATACAGGCCGGGAGTACTTC	CASSDTGREYF
TRBV12-3/TRBV12-4	once	.	TRBJ2-7	TGTGCCAGCACCTTCAGTAGAATTAGCAAGGTTTACGAGCAGTACTTC	CASTFSRISKVYEQYF
TRBV6-2/TRBV6-3	few	TRBD1	TRBJ2-7	TGTGCCAGCACCGATCCCGGGACAGGCGTACTAGGAGGGCAGTACTTC	CASTDPGTGVLGGQYF
TRBV6-2/TRBV6-3	many	.	TRBJ2-1	TGTGCCAGCGGACCGGGCCTCGAGCAGTTCTTC	CASGPGLEQFF
TRBV20-1	many	.	TRBJ2-1	TGCAGTGCGCGAGGGTCCTACAATGAGCAGTTCTTC	CSARGSYNEQFF
TRBV5-6	.	.	TRBJ2-7	TGTGCCAGCAGCTTGTTACAGGCCTCCTACGAGCAGTACTTC	CASSLLQASYEQYF
TRBV7-2	.	.	TRBJ2-5	TGTGCCAGCAGCTTAGCTAGGACCGAGACCCAGTACTTC	CASSLARTETQYF
TRBV28	few	.	TRBJ2-6	TGTGCCAGCAAATCTGCAGGGCACTCAGGGGCCAACGTCCTGACTTTC	CASKSAGHSGANVLTF
TRBV6-5	.	.	TRBJ1-1	TGTGCCAGCAGTTATGACAGTAACATGAACACTGAAGCTTTCTTT	CASSYDSNMNTEAFF